This is a list of T cell receptor beta chains from one sample in a study of cytomegalovirus exposure and HLA in healthy donors. Clones were read by immunoSEQ multiplex PCR, and TCRdb kept only the in-frame ones, dropping some. The data show fewer than 150,000 clones, roughly 79% seen once. Specimen: PBMCs. The receptors derive from a male donor in good health and CMV-seronegative. The conserved cysteine and the conserved F or W are not part of the CDR3 here. Size is stated for part of the rows, as once, few or many counts, or as a class when the clone is expanded.

clone size: .; V gene: TRBV11-1; J gene: TRBJ2-7; CDR3 protein: ASSSNTGPLDEQY
clone size: .; V gene: TRBV6-5; J gene: TRBJ1-5; CDR3 protein: ASAEGGETNQPQH
clone size: .; V gene: TRBV5-1; J gene: TRBJ2-1; CDR3 protein: ASSFAAGDYNEQF
clone size: .; V gene: TRBV2; J gene: TRBJ2-7; CDR3 protein: ASSESLAGGYEQY
clone size: once; V gene: TRBV19; J gene: TRBJ2-6; CDR3 protein: ASSIDGPGFSSGANVLT
clone size: .; V gene: TRBV5-6; J gene: TRBJ1-1; CDR3 protein: ASSRRNTEAF
clone size: .; V gene: TRBV2; J gene: TRBJ1-4; CDR3 protein: ASSEDKTGYEKLF
clone size: .; V gene: TRBV11-1; J gene: TRBJ2-3; CDR3 protein: ASRTGTSSTDTQY
clone size: .; V gene: TRBV2; J gene: TRBJ1-1; CDR3 protein: ANNQGAEAF
clone size: few; V gene: TRBV2; J gene: TRBJ2-2; CDR3 protein: ASSGRVTGELF
clone size: .; V gene: TRBV6-5; J gene: TRBJ2-3; CDR3 protein: ASTKRVPPDTQY
clone size: .; V gene: TRBV9; J gene: TRBJ2-1; CDR3 protein: ASSVARGSYNEQF
clone size: once; V gene: TRBV7-9; J gene: TRBJ2-1; CDR3 protein: ASSQGDEQF
clone size: .; V gene: TRBV5-6; J gene: TRBJ1-1; CDR3 protein: ASSLPQGYTEAF
clone size: once; V gene: TRBV5-1; J gene: TRBJ1-1; CDR3 protein: ASSLDRTGVNTEAF
clone size: .; V gene: TRBV10-3; J gene: TRBJ2-7; CDR3 protein: AISESVAGGSYEQY
clone size: few; V gene: TRBV28; J gene: TRBJ2-7; CDR3 protein: ATVQLRHEQY
clone size: .; V gene: TRBV5-4; J gene: TRBJ1-2; CDR3 protein: ASSFGGAPYGYT
clone size: once; V gene: TRBV6-1; J gene: TRBJ2-1; CDR3 protein: ASSGSAGGGDEQF
clone size: .; V gene: TRBV9; J gene: TRBJ1-2; CDR3 protein: ASSLQGGGYT
clone size: .; V gene: TRBV6-5; J gene: TRBJ1-1; CDR3 protein: AIRGDTLNTEAF
clone size: .; V gene: TRBV6-5; J gene: TRBJ2-5; CDR3 protein: ASSFASGLIETQY
clone size: .; V gene: TRBV7-8; J gene: TRBJ2-1; CDR3 protein: ASSPLNNNEQF
clone size: .; V gene: TRBV19; J gene: TRBJ2-7; CDR3 protein: ASSIQQGEQY
clone size: .; V gene: TRBV5-1; J gene: TRBJ1-4; CDR3 protein: ASSSNRAELF
clone size: .; V gene: TRBV11-2; J gene: TRBJ1-4; CDR3 protein: ASSFPAGVNEKLF
clone size: few; V gene: TRBV13; J gene: TRBJ2-7; CDR3 protein: ASSYLGQGEIGYEQY
clone size: .; V gene: TRBV11-2; J gene: TRBJ2-2; CDR3 protein: ASSLAGVRTGELF
clone size: .; V gene: TRBV4-1; J gene: TRBJ2-1; CDR3 protein: ASSQDPLAGAYNEQF
clone size: .; V gene: TRBV11-2; J gene: TRBJ1-3; CDR3 protein: ASSLGTGLAGNTIY
clone size: .; V gene: TRBV19; J gene: TRBJ2-1; CDR3 protein: ASSIWLSSGNEQF
clone size: .; V gene: TRBV30; J gene: TRBJ2-5; CDR3 protein: AWSETSGGPNYETQY
clone size: .; V gene: TRBV28; J gene: TRBJ1-5; CDR3 protein: ASSSTPGQGRSQPQH
clone size: once; V gene: TRBV13; J gene: TRBJ1-1; CDR3 protein: ASSPRRDRGPRGVAF
clone size: once; V gene: TRBV19; J gene: TRBJ1-2; CDR3 protein: ASSIRAGLDYGYT
clone size: .; V gene: TRBV9; J gene: TRBJ2-7; CDR3 protein: ASSVTPGGPSEQY
clone size: .; V gene: TRBV5-1; J gene: TRBJ2-1; CDR3 protein: ASSFRQVNEQF
clone size: .; V gene: TRBV7-3; J gene: TRBJ2-1; CDR3 protein: ASSPRGQGNFNEQF
clone size: .; V gene: TRBV12-5; J gene: TRBJ2-5; CDR3 protein: ASGFSGKNKGPQETQY